This T cell receptor beta chain was captured by sequencing in a study of blood T cell repertoires in COVID-19. In the study overall: Both acute and convalescent COVID-19 samples were obtained from the United States, Italy and Spain.

Assay: immunoSEQ multiplex PCR; the TCRdb copy retains only in-frame clones and omits some. Here the sample spans roughly 76,000 clones, roughly nine tenths being singletons. With 4 bases clipped from V and 4 bases from J, the junction kept 12 bases outside the gene matches. The CDR3 is 16 residues long. Germline V gives CDR1 MNHEY, CDR2 SMNVEV (reference sequence). V gene TRBV27 combines with J gene TRBJ1-1, with TRBD1 matching 7 bases. This receptor was identified in a man aged 25-45 years with acute or convalescent COVID-19. Sample: peripheral blood. The CDR3 reads CASSSRPTGVRTEAFF. The CDR3 DNA reads TGTGCCAGCAGTTCCCGTCCTACAGGGGTCCGCACTGAAGCTTTCTTT.